Detailed here is one T cell receptor (beta chain). This specimen comes from a study of glioma-infiltrating T cells after dendritic cell vaccination. V shed 4 bases, J shed 4 bases, and the junction held 7 bases outside the gene matches. The germline gives CDR1 SGHVS, CDR2 FNYEAQ. The CDR3 sequence is 15 residues long. Assay used: immunoSEQ multiplex PCR; TCRdb lists only in-frame clones, some missing. The sample has around 100,000 clones; 81% are singletons. This specimen was blood, taken before dendritic cell vaccination. This receptor was taken from a human donor with glioblastoma. This chain connects TRBV7-6 to TRBJ2-7, with 10 positions matching TRBD2. CDR3 in amino acids: CASSSVAGGRYEQYF. DNA for the CDR3: TGTGCCAGCAGCTCGGTAGCGGGGGGCCGGTACGAGCAGTACTTC.